This T cell receptor beta chain comes out of a study of blood T cell repertoires in COVID-19. Study-level information: Researchers got acute and convalescent COVID-19 samples from the United States, Italy and Spain. PBMCs, B-cell-depleted T cells, or T cells were the source of the cDNA or gDNA that made up the material.

The authors' processing: Scientists estimated how many nucleated cells there were by amplifying reference gene primers. Measured with immunoSEQ multiplex PCR; TCRdb has only the in-frame clones, and not every one. Clone size and V and J calls were adopted from that table, with D and trimming inferred from the DNA. The data contain around 260,000 clones, roughly 88% of them singletons. Trimming removed 3 bases at V and 4 bases at J, with 13 bases between. The CDR3 length is 15 residues. The germline gives CDR1 LNHDA, CDR2 SQIVND (reference sequence). Sequenced material: peripheral blood. The chain joins TRBV19 to TRBJ2-1, with a possible D match to TRBD2 (6 bases). The TCR sequence derives from a human donor with COVID-19, enrolled during active disease. The donor label of this sample is uncertain. CDR3: CASSMGRGEYNEQFF. DNA for the CDR3: TGTGCCAGTAGTATGGGCCGCGGGGAGTACAATGAGCAGTTCTTC. The entire variable domain, with the rest obtained from reference TRBV19 and TRBJ2-1, is as follows: DGGITQSPKYLFRKEGQNVTLSCEQNLNHDAMYWYRQDPGQGLRLIYYSQIVNDFQKGDIAEGYSVSREKKESFPLTVTSAQKNPTAFYLCASSMGRGEYNEQFFGPGTRLTVL.